These 9 T cell receptor beta chains were sequenced from one sample in a study of CD8+ T cells in alopecia areata (dated by TCRdb to the late 2010s). The library was built by means of the immunoSEQ multiplex PCR assay. RNA was extracted from all samples and reverse transcribed into cDNA, which served as template for TCR sequencing. In TCRdb, the immuneACCESS table is reduced to in-frame sequences with V and J assigned. These tables do not hold every clone; where another copy was compared, an unresolved V gene accounts for under half, and the others remain unexplained. This sample comprises about 300,000 clones, roughly 64% of them detected only once. The ten largest clones represent around 1.7% of the sample. The time point label, read with the paper, signifies: around 24 weeks on oral tofacitinib. Sample treatment or condition, as interpreted from the label and publication: oral pan-JAK inhibitor, 5-10 mg twice daily.

The starting material was CD4+ T cells sorted from blood, obtained at week 24, from a patient treated with tofacitinib. These receptor sequences come from a human donor with alopecia areata.

This clone was observed a single time. The V call is TRBV7-6, the J call TRBJ2-2, with D uncertain. V lost 2 bases and J lost 1, with 11 bases in between. This CDR3 contains 16 residues. Germline V gene data show CDR1 as SGHVS and CDR2 as FNYEAQ. Here the CDR3 reads CASSLLGAQNTGELFF. CDR3 sequence (DNA): TGTGCCAGCAGCTTACTCGGTGCTCAGAACACCGGGGAGCTGTTTTTT.

V is TRBV30 and J is TRBJ2-7; 13 bases agree with TRBD2. The germline V gene has CDR1 GTSNPN and CDR2 SVGIG (reference sequence). The CDR3 loop spans 20 amino acids. The junction had 16 bases not matched to a gene; V was cut back by 0 bases and J by 2 bases. CDR3 region: CAWSVWRTGSTSGGTYEQYF. CDR3 nucleotides: TGTGCCTGGAGTGTCTGGAGGACAGGATCGACTAGCGGGGGGACCTACGAGCAGTACTTC.

V usage is TRBV7-7 and J usage is TRBJ1-1; TRBD1 agrees at 7 bases. CDR3 length: 13 amino acids. Per the germline V gene, CDR1 is SSHAT and CDR2 is FNYEAQ (reference sequence). CDR3 protein: CASATGEDTEAFF. The CDR3 coding sequence is TGTGCTAGCGCAACAGGGGAGGACACTGAAGCTTTCTTT. The whole variable domain, filled in from reference TRBV7-7 and TRBJ1-1, reads GAGVSQSPRYKVTKRGQDVTLRCDPISSHATLYWYQQALGQGPEFLTYFNYEAQPDKSGLPSDRFSAERPEGSISTLTIQRTEQRDSAMYRCASATGEDTEAFFGQGTRLTVV.

This clone has only a few counts. The chain has TRBV6-5 and TRBJ2-3; D is unclear. There are 14 residues in the CDR3. Germline V CDR1 and CDR2: MNHEY, SVGAGI. With 5 bases removed from V and 1 base from J, the gap between germline ends came to 10 bases. This chain's CDR3 is CASSPVGGTDTQYF. In DNA form, the CDR3 reads TGTGCCAGCAGTCCGGTTGGCGGCACAGATACGCAGTATTTT.

This clone was seen a handful of times. The rearrangement links TRBV4-3 to TRBJ1-3; D is ambiguous. CDR1 is LGHNA, CDR2 YSLEER, per germline. There are 15 residues in the CDR3. Trimming removed 0 bases from V and 2 bases from J, with 8 bases in between. The CDR3 region is CASSQDPLAGNTIYF. The CDR3 nucleotides read TGCGCCAGCAGCCAAGATCCCCTGGCTGGAAACACCATATATTTT.

This clone was counted only a few times. Other DNA sequences in the same sample also yield this CDR3. V gene TRBV29-1 combines with J gene TRBJ1-1; TRBD1 matches at 8 bases. The J segment lost 4 bases and the V segment lost 6 bases, leaving 4 bases of the junction unmatched. The CDR3 covers 12 residues. CDR1 is SQVTM, CDR2 ANQGSEA, per germline. This CDR3 reads CSVQGASTEAFF. CDR3 coding DNA: TGCAGCGTCCAGGGGGCTAGCACTGAAGCTTTCTTT.

The V gene is TRBV5-4, the J gene TRBJ2-2; a possible D gene is TRBD2 (6 bases). Trimming pared 3 bases from V and 1 base from J, leaving 13 bases between. This CDR3 comprises 16 residues. Germline-derived CDR1 and CDR2 are SGHNT and YYREEE (reference sequence). The CDR3 protein is CASSSGLGRNTGELFF. The CDR3 region has the DNA TGTGCCAGCAGCTCGGGACTGGGAAGGAACACCGGGGAGCTGTTTTTT.

The chain is built from TRBV7-2 and TRBJ1-2; 7 bases align to TRBD1. V lost 1 base to trimming and J lost 5 bases; unmatched junction nucleotides: 7. This CDR3 spans 15 amino acids. The germline gives CDR1 SGHTA, CDR2 FQGNSA. The CDR3 reads CASSLEGGPGYGYTF. CDR3 DNA sequence: TGTGCCAGCAGCTTAGAAGGGGGCCCTGGATATGGCTACACCTTC.

The genes are TRBV5-1 and TRBJ2-1; TRBD2 aligns across 7 bases. With 0 bases clipped from V and 0 bases from J, the junction kept 9 bases outside the gene matches. Germline V gene sequence: CDR1 SGHRS, CDR2 YFSETQ. The length of the CDR3 is 18 residues. CDR3 sequence: CASSLERLAIHSYNEQFF. CDR3 sequence (DNA): TGCGCCAGCAGCTTGGAGAGACTAGCTATTCACTCCTACAATGAGCAGTTCTTC.